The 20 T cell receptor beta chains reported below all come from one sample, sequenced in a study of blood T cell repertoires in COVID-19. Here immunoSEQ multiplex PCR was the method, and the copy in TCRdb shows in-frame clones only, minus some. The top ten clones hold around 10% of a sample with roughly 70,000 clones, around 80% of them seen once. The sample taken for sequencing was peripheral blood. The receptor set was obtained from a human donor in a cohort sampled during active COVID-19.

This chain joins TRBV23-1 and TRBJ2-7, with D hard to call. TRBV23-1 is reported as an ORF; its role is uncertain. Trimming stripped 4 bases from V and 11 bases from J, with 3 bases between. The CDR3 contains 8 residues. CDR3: CASSRKYF. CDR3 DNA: TGCGCCAGCAGTCGTAAGTACTTC.

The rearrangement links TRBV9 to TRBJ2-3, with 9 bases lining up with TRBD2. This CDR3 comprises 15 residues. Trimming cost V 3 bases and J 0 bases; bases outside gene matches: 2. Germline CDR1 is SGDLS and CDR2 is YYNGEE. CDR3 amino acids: CASSALAGSTDTQYF. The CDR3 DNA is TGTGCCAGCAGCGCGCTAGCGGGGAGCACAGATACGCAGTATTTT. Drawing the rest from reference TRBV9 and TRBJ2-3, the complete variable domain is DSGVTQTPKHLITATGQRVTLRCSPRSGDLSVYWYQQSLDQGLQFLIQYYNGEERAKGNILERFSAQQFPDLHSELNLSSLELGDSALYFCASSALAGSTDTQYFGPGTRLTVL.

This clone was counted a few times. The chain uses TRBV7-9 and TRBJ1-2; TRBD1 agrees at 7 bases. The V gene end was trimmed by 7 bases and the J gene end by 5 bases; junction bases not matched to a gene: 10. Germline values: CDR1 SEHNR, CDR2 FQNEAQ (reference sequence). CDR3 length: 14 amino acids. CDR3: CASKLGTAEYGYTF. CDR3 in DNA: TGTGCCAGCAAGCTGGGGACAGCTGAATATGGCTACACCTTC. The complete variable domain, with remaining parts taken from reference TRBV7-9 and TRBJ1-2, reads DTGVSQNPRHKITKRGQNVTFRCDPISEHNRLYWYRQTLGQGPEFLTYFQNEAQLEKSRLLSDRFSAERPKGSFSTLEIQRTEQGDSAMYLCASKLGTAEYGYTFGSGTRLTVV.

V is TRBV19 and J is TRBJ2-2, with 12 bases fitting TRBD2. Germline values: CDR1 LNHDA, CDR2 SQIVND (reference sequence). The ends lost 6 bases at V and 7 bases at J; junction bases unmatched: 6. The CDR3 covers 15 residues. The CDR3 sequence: CASRTSGSIIGELFF. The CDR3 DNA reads TGTGCCAGTAGGACTAGCGGGAGTATCATCGGGGAGCTGTTTTTT. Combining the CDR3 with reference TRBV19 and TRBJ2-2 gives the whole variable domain DGGITQSPKYLFRKEGQNVTLSCEQNLNHDAMYWYRQDPGQGLRLIYYSQIVNDFQKGDIAEGYSVSREKKESFPLTVTSAQKNPTAFYLCASRTSGSIIGELFFGEGSRLTVL.

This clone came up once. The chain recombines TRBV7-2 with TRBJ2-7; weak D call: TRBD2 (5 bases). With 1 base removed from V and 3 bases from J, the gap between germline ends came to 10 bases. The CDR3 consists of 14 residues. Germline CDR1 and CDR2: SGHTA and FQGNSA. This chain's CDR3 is CASSLGIGSYEQYF. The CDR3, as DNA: TGTGCCAGCAGCTTAGGAATAGGGAGCTACGAGCAGTACTTC.

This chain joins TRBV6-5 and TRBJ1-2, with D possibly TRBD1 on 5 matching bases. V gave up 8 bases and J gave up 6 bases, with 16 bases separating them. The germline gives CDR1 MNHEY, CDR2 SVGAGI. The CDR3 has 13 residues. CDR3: CASLVGGGHGYTF. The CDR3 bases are TGTGCCAGCCTGGTGGGGGGAGGCCATGGCTACACCTTC.

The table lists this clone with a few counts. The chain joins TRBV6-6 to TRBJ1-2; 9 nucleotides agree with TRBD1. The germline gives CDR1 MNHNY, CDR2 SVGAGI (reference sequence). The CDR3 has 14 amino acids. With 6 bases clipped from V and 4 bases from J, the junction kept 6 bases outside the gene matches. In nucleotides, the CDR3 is TGTGCCAGCAGCCTCGGGACAGGGAGCTATGGCTACACCTTC. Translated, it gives CASSLGTGSYGYTF.

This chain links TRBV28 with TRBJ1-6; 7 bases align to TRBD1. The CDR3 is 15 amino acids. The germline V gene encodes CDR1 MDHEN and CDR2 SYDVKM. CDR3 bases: TGTGTGTCTGGAGACAGGGCCACCTATAATTCACCCCTCCACTTT. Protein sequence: CVSGDRATYNSPLHF.

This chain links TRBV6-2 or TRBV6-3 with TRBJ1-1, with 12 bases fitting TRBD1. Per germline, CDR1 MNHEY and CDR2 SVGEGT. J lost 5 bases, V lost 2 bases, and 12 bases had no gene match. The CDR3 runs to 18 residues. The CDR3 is CASSYLTGTGGARTEAFF. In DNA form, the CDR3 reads TGTGCCAGCAGTTACCTGACCGGGACAGGGGGCGCGAGGACTGAAGCTTTCTTT.

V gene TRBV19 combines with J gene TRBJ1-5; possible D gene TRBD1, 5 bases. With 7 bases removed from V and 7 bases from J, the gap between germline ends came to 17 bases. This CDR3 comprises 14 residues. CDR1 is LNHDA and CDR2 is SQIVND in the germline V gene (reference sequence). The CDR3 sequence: CASNGNGGRQPQHF. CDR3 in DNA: TGTGCCAGTAACGGAAACGGGGGGAGGCAGCCCCAGCATTTT.

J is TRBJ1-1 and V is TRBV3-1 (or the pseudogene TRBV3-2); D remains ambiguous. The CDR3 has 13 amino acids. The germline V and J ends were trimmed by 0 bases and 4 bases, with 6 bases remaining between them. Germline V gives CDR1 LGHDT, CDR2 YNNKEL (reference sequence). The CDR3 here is CASSQDPRTEAFF. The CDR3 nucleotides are TGTGCCAGCAGCCAAGACCCTCGCACTGAAGCTTTCTTT.

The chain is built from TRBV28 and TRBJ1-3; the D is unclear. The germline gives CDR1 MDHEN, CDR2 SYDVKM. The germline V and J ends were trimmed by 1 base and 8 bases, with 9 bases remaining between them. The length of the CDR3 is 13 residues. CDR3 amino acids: CASSLYRGYTIYF. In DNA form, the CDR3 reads TGTGCCAGCAGTTTATACCGCGGGTACACCATATATTTT.

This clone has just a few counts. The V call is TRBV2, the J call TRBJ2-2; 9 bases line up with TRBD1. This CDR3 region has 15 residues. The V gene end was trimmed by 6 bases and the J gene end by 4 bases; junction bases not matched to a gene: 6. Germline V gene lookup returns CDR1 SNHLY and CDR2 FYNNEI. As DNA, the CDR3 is TGTGCCAGCAGACCGGGACAGGGAGCCACCGGGGAGCTGTTTTTT. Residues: CASRPGQGATGELFF.

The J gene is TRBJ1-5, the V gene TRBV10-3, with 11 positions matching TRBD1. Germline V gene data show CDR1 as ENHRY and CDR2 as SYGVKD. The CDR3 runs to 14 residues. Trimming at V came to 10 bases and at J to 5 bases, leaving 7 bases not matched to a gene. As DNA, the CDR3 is TGTGCCACCAGGAGGACAGGGGGCGATCAGCCCCAGCATTTT. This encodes CATRRTGGDQPQHF.

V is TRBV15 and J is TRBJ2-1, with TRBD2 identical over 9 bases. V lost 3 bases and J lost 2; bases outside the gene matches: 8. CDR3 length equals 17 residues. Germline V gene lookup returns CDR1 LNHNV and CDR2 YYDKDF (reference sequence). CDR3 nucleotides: TGTGCCACCAGCAGTCCTCTAGCGGGATCGCCCTACAATGAGCAGTTCTTC. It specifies CATSSPLAGSPYNEQFF.

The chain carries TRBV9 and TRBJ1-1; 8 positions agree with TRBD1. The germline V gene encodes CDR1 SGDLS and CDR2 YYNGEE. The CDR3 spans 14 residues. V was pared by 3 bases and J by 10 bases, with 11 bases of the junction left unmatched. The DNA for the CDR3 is TGTGCCAGCAGCGCCGGCAGACAGGGGAGGGGAGCTTTCTTT. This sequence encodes CASSAGRQGRGAFF.

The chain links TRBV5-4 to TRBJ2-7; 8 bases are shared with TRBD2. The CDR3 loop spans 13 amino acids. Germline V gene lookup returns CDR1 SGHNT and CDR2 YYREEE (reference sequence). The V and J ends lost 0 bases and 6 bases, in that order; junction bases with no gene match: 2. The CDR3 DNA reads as TGTGCCAGCAGCTTGGCGGGAGGGTCCGAGCAGTACTTC. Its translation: CASSLAGGSEQYF.

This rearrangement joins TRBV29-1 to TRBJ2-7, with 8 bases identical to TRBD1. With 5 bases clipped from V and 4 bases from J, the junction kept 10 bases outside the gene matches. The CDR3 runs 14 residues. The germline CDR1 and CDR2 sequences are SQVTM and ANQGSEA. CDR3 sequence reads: CSVLWDRRGYEQYF. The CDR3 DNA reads TGCAGCGTTCTTTGGGACAGGCGAGGGTACGAGCAGTACTTC.

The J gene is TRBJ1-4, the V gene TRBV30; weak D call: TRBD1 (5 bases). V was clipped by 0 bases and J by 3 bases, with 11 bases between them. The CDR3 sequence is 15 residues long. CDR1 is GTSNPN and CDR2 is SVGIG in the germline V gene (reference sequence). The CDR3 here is CAWSVSAGANEKLFF. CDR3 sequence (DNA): TGTGCCTGGAGTGTATCGGCGGGGGCTAATGAAAAACTGTTTTTT.

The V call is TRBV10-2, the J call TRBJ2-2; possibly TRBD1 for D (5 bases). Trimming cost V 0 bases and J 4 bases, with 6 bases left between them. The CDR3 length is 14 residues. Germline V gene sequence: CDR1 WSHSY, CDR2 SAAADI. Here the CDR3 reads CASSESRGTGELFF. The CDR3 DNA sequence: TGCGCCAGCAGTGAGTCTAGGGGCACCGGGGAGCTGTTTTTT.